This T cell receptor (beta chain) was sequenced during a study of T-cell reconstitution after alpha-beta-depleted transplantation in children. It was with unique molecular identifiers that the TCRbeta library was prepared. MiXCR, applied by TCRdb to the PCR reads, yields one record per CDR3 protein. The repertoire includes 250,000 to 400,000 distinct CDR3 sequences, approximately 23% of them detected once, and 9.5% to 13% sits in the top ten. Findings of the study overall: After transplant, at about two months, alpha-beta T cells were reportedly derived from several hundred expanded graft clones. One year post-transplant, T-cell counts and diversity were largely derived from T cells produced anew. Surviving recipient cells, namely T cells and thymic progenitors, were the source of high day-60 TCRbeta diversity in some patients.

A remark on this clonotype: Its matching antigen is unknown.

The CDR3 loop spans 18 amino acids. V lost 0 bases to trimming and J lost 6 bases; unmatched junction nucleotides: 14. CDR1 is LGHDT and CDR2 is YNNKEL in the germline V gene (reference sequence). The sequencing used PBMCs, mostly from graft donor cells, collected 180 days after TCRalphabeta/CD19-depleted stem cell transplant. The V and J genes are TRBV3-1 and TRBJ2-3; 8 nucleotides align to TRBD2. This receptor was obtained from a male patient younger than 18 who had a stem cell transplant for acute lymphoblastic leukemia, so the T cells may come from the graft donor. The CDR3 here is CASSQDAELAVGRDTQYF. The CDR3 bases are TGTGCCAGCAGCCAAGATGCGGAACTAGCGGTCGGGCGGGATACGCAGTATTTT.